Below are 30 T cell receptor beta chains sequenced from a single sample in a study of T cells in localized non-small cell lung cancer. The repertoire was sequenced with immunoSEQ multiplex PCR; TCRdb's copy has only in-frame clones and lacks some. The top ten clones hold roughly 34% of a sample with about 17,000 clones, about 83% of them seen once. Sequences were derived from peripheral blood, sampled before any cancer treatment. These receptors all come from a male donor at least 60 years old with stage III lung adenocarcinoma.

In its sample, this clone was seen a few times. The chain is built from TRBV2 and TRBJ2-5; D gene ambiguous. CDR3 length: 17 amino acids. V lost 0 bases and J lost 3, with 17 bases in between. The germline CDR1 and CDR2 sequences are SNHLY and FYNNEI. CDR3 loop: CASSEALANSKEETQYF. CDR3 in DNA: TGTGCCAGCAGTGAAGCGCTTGCGAACTCGAAAGAAGAGACCCAGTACTTC.

This clone qualifies as medium-sized. The J gene is TRBJ1-2, the V gene TRBV5-6; 8 bases match TRBD1. The length of the CDR3 is 14 residues. V shed 3 bases and J 4 bases; nucleotides not matched to a gene: 5. Germline CDR1 is SGHDT and CDR2 is YYEEEE. The CDR3 nucleotides read TGTGCCAGCAGCTACAGACAGGGGCTCTATGGCTACACCTTC. Protein: CASSYRQGLYGYTF.

The chain links TRBV6-1 to TRBJ1-5; D call uncertain. This CDR3 region has 13 residues. Per germline, CDR1 MNHNS and CDR2 SASEGT. V lost 2 bases, J lost 0 bases, and 2 bases lay in between. CDR3 loop: CASSETSNQPQHF. CDR3 coding DNA: TGTGCCAGCAGTGAAACTAGCAATCAGCCCCAGCATTTT.

The chain couples TRBV4-1 to TRBJ1-6; no clear D. V shed 1 base and J shed 14 bases, with 12 bases lying between them. CDR3 length equals 13 residues. The germline gives CDR1 MGHRA, CDR2 YSYEKL. CDR3 DNA sequence: TGCGCCAGCAGCCAAGTCAGCCCCCCGACCCTCCACTTT. Amino acid sequence: CASSQVSPPTLHF.

The chain uses TRBV19 and TRBJ1-2; no firm D call. Germline CDR1 is LNHDA and CDR2 is SQIVND (reference sequence). V was pared by 2 bases and J by 2 bases, with 6 bases between. The CDR3 spans 13 residues. In DNA form, the CDR3 reads TGTGCCAGTAGTATAAAAGGGAACTATGGCTACACCTTC. It yields the protein CASSIKGNYGYTF.

The chain has TRBV4-1 and TRBJ1-2; D is perhaps TRBD1 (5 bases). With 4 bases removed from V and 5 bases from J, the gap between germline ends came to 20 bases. This CDR3 region has 16 residues. CDR1 MGHRA and CDR2 YSYEKL come from the germline V gene. The CDR3 is CASSPGLSGTAYGYTF. CDR3 bases: TGCGCCAGCAGCCCCGGCCTTTCCGGGACGGCTTATGGCTACACCTTC.

This chain connects TRBV10-1 to TRBJ1-5; 11 bases match TRBD1. This CDR3 spans 19 amino acids. Germline CDR1 reads WNHNN; CDR2 reads SYGVQD (reference sequence). With V trimmed by 6 bases and J by 0 bases, 13 bases remained unmatched. CDR3 region: CASSKGPGQGVYSNQPQHF. In DNA, the CDR3 is TGCGCCAGCAGCAAGGGACCGGGACAGGGGGTTTATAGCAATCAGCCCCAGCATTTT.

This clone was recorded once. J is TRBJ1-1 and V is TRBV27; D remains unclear. From germline, CDR1 is MNHEY and CDR2 SMNVEV (reference sequence). The CDR3 is 13 residues long. Trimming removed 4 bases from V and 1 base from J, with 7 bases in between. This chain's CDR3 is CASSSKENTEAFF. CDR3 DNA sequence: TGTGCCAGCAGTTCCAAGGAGAACACTGAAGCTTTCTTT.

This clone appeared a few times. V usage is TRBV2 and J usage is TRBJ2-3, with 7 bases matching TRBD2. Germline CDR1 SNHLY, CDR2 FYNNEI. The CDR3 is made up of 15 amino acids. With 3 bases clipped from V and 2 bases from J, the junction kept 5 bases outside the gene matches. CDR3 region: CASSDLAGLTDTQYF. The CDR3 bases are TGTGCCAGCAGTGATTTAGCGGGTCTCACAGATACGCAGTATTTT.

The V call is TRBV18, the J call TRBJ1-6; 7 nucleotides line up with TRBD1. Looked up from germline, CDR1 is KGHSH and CDR2 is LQKENI. The CDR3 runs to 15 residues. V lost 4 bases and J lost 7; bases outside the gene matches: 7. CDR3 in amino acids: CASSLDRASNSPLHF. The CDR3, as DNA: TGTGCCAGCTCACTAGACAGGGCGAGCAATTCACCCCTCCACTTT.

With respect to this clone: Different DNA sequences within this sample yield the same CDR3. V and J are TRBV6-5 and TRBJ2-7; D is possibly TRBD1 or TRBD2 (5 bases each). Germline V gene data show CDR1 as MNHEY and CDR2 as SVGAGI. Trimming left V 5 bases short and J 4 bases short, with 15 bases between. The CDR3 is 14 residues long. CDR3 bases: TGTGCCAGCAGTCCCGGGACCGGGAAATACGAGCAGTACTTC. It translates to CASSPGTGKYEQYF.

This sequence joins TRBV6-9 and TRBJ1-5, with TRBD1 identical over 8 bases. The junction had 5 bases not matched to a gene; V was cut back by 3 bases and J by 4 bases. Germline V gives CDR1 MNHGY, CDR2 SVAAGI. This CDR3 has 15 residues. This chain's CDR3 is CASSYPGGENQPQHF. CDR3 nucleotide sequence: TGTGCCAGCAGTTACCCAGGGGGCGAAAATCAGCCCCAGCATTTT.

This clone has only a few counts. J is TRBJ1-6 and V is TRBV4-2, with 10 bases identical to TRBD1. Germline V gives CDR1 LGHNA, CDR2 YNFKEQ. The CDR3 is 16 amino acids. Losses at the gene ends were 6 bases for V and 10 bases for J; bases not matched to a gene: 12. The DNA of the CDR3 is TGTGCCAGCAGTCGACAGGGGGCGGAGGTGGGATCACCCCTCCACTTT. Amino acid sequence: CASSRQGAEVGSPLHF.

This clone was counted a single time. This chain connects TRBV9 to TRBJ2-5; weak D call: TRBD2 (6 bases). CDR3 size: 14 residues. CDR1 is SGDLS, CDR2 YYNGEE, per germline. The V gene lost 0 bases and the J gene lost 5 bases, with 11 bases spanning the gap. The CDR3 loop is CASSVGLASETQYF. The CDR3 DNA follows: TGTGCCAGCAGCGTAGGGCTAGCGAGTGAGACCCAGTACTTC.

The chain has TRBV2 and TRBJ2-1, with D perhaps TRBD2 (6 bases). The CDR3 covers 15 residues. Germline-derived CDR1 and CDR2 are SNHLY and FYNNEI. Trimming stripped 0 bases from V and 6 bases from J, with 12 bases between. CDR3 protein: CASSEALRGGNEQFF. DNA for the CDR3: TGTGCCAGCAGTGAAGCGCTTCGGGGAGGCAATGAGCAGTTCTTC.

This clone was recorded once. This sequence joins TRBV27 and TRBJ2-1; perhaps TRBD1 as D (6 bases). In germline, CDR1 is MNHEY, CDR2 SMNVEV (reference sequence). Deletions cut 7 bases from V and 10 bases from J, with 20 bases between. The CDR3 extends over 14 amino acids. CDR3 sequence (DNA): TGTGCCAGCACCAACATACAGGGTACCTTGGAGCAGTTCTTC. As protein: CASTNIQGTLEQFF.

The chain carries TRBV6-1 and TRBJ2-5; 12 bases match TRBD1. The length of the CDR3 is 14 residues. With 7 bases clipped from V and 5 bases from J, the junction kept 5 bases outside the gene matches. The germline CDR1 and CDR2 sequences are MNHNS and SASEGT. The CDR3 spells CASKGQGAGETQYF. CDR3 sequence (DNA): TGTGCCAGCAAGGGACAGGGGGCCGGGGAGACCCAGTACTTC.

This chain uses TRBV2 with TRBJ2-6, with a possible D match to TRBD2 (5 bases). The CDR3 spans 15 residues. The germline V and J ends were trimmed by 2 bases and 3 bases, with 8 bases remaining between them. Germline CDR1 SNHLY, CDR2 FYNNEI. In DNA, the CDR3 is TGTGCCAGCAGTGAAACGAGGGTTGGGGCCAACGTCCTGACTTTC. This gives the protein CASSETRVGANVLTF.

This clone was recorded a few times. In DNA form, the CDR3 reads TGTGCCTGGAGGGGATTTGGCACTGAAGCTTTCTTT. The encoded protein is CAWRGFGTEAFF. The chain combines TRBV30 with TRBJ1-1, with no clear D. The CDR3 is made up of 12 amino acids. CDR1 and CDR2 (germline): GTSNPN, SVGIG (reference sequence). V was trimmed by 3 bases and J by 4 bases, leaving 9 bases between them. Together with reference TRBV30 and TRBJ1-1, the CDR3 gives the full variable domain: SQTIHQWPATLVQPVGSPLSLECTVEGTSNPNLYWYRQAAGRGLQLLFYSVGIGQISSEVPQNLSASRPQDRQFILSSKKLLLSDSGFYLCAWRGFGTEAFFGQGTRLTVV.

V gene TRBV5-5 combines with J gene TRBJ2-7; tentatively, D is TRBD1 or TRBD2 (7 bases each). Trimming left V 6 bases short and J 3 bases short, with 19 bases between. The CDR3 runs 15 residues. Germline V gene data show CDR1 as SGHKS and CDR2 as YYEKEE (reference sequence). CDR3: CASTRGPGGDYEQYF. CDR3 coding DNA: TGTGCCAGCACCCGAGGTCCAGGGGGGGACTACGAGCAGTACTTC.

The genes are TRBV11-2 and TRBJ2-1, with D possibly being TRBD1 (6 bases). The germline V gene has CDR1 SGHAT and CDR2 FQNNGV. The V end lost 5 bases, the J end lost 10 bases, and 18 bases lay between the germline ends. The CDR3 runs 14 residues. The CDR3 bases are TGTGCCAGCAGCCGGATAAATGCCGGGACAGAGCAGTTCTTC. Its translation is CASSRINAGTEQFF.

V usage is TRBV27 and J usage is TRBJ2-3; D uncertain. The CDR3 extends over 13 amino acids. CDR1 and CDR2 from the germline V gene are MNHEY and SMNVEV (reference sequence). Trimming shortened V by 0 bases and J by 5 bases, and 6 bases separated the two germline ends. DNA of the CDR3: TGTGCCAGCAGTTTATCGCAAGTAGATACGCAGTATTTT. It specifies CASSLSQVDTQYF.

The chain couples TRBV4-1 to TRBJ1-5; D not certain. CDR3 size: 15 residues. V lost 1 base and J 2 bases, leaving 9 bases between the germline ends. Germline values: CDR1 MGHRA, CDR2 YSYEKL. The CDR3, as DNA: TGCGCCAGCAGCCAAGCCTTCAGTGGCAATCAGCCCCAGCATTTT. Translation: CASSQAFSGNQPQHF.

The chain links TRBV14 to TRBJ2-5; no firm D call. The length of the CDR3 is 14 residues. Germline values: CDR1 SGHDN, CDR2 FVKESK. Trimming pared 2 bases from V and 1 base from J, leaving 8 bases between. The CDR3 protein is CASSQLLFQETQYF. The CDR3 DNA reads TGTGCCAGCAGCCAACTCCTCTTCCAAGAGACCCAGTACTTC.

V and J are TRBV5-1 and TRBJ2-1; 15 bases map to TRBD2. V lost 2 bases to trimming and J lost 4 bases; unmatched junction nucleotides: 1. There are 16 residues in the CDR3. Looked up from germline, CDR1 is SGHRS and CDR2 is YFSETQ. DNA for the CDR3: TGCGCCAGCAGCTTAGGACTAGCGGGGGGGTACAATGAGCAGTTCTTC. Translation: CASSLGLAGGYNEQFF.

The J gene is TRBJ1-1, the V gene TRBV2; 7 bases agree with TRBD1. Per the germline V gene, CDR1 is SNHLY and CDR2 is FYNNEI. V trimming: 3 bases; J trimming: 3 bases; junction bases outside the gene matches: 4. CDR3 size: 14 residues. CDR3 DNA: TGTGCCAGCAGTGAGACAGGGCGGGACACTGAAGCTTTCTTT. This encodes CASSETGRDTEAFF.

V and J are TRBV4-1 and TRBJ1-4; 7 bases are a match to TRBD1. The J segment lost 7 bases and the V segment lost 3 bases, leaving 8 bases of the junction unmatched. This CDR3 comprises 15 residues. The germline V gene encodes CDR1 MGHRA and CDR2 YSYEKL. The CDR3 is CASSQTTGRIEKLFF. CDR3 nucleotides: TGCGCCAGCAGCCAGACGACAGGGAGGATTGAAAAACTGTTTTTT.

The chain carries TRBV15 and TRBJ2-1, with D tentatively TRBD1 (6 bases). CDR1 is LNHNV, CDR2 YYDKDF, per germline (reference sequence). The CDR3 is 17 residues long. V lost 6 bases, J lost 3 bases, and 21 bases lay in between. This CDR3 reads CATRKSPGHSFYNEQFF. The CDR3 nucleotides are TGTGCCACCAGAAAAAGCCCGGGACACTCTTTCTACAATGAGCAGTTCTTC.

In its sample, this clone was seen once. The rearrangement links TRBV18 to TRBJ1-2, with D tentatively TRBD1 (6 bases). CDR1 and CDR2 (germline): KGHSH, LQKENI. V was trimmed by 3 bases and J by 8 bases, leaving 16 bases between them. This CDR3 spans 14 amino acids. DNA for the CDR3: TGTGCCAGCTCACCTGGACAGCTCTATCCGGGCTACACCTTC. Protein sequence: CASSPGQLYPGYTF.

This chain uses TRBV6-4 with TRBJ1-1; 10 bases are a match to TRBD1. With 6 bases clipped from V and 7 bases from J, the junction kept 8 bases outside the gene matches. CDR3 length equals 14 residues. CDR1 and CDR2 (germline): MRHNA, SNTAGT. Written as DNA, the CDR3 is TGTGCCAGCAGGACAGGGGGCCTTAGCGGTGAAGCTTTCTTT. It codes for CASRTGGLSGEAFF.